The present T cell receptor (beta chain) was sequenced within a study of cytomegalovirus exposure and HLA in healthy donors. The PCR made use of 60 Vbeta and 13 Jbeta primers. Sequencing used immunoSEQ multiplex PCR; TCRdb keeps in-frame clones, though not all of them. Its listing shows more than 70,000 clones. The CDR3 is 14 residues long. Germline CDR1 and CDR2: MDHEN and SYDVKM. V lost 4 bases and J lost 4; bases outside the gene matches: 3. Regarding this clone: The same CDR3 is also encoded by other DNA sequences in this sample.

The TCR originated in a woman aged 60-75 years in good health and CMV-seronegative. The chain has TRBV28 and TRBJ1-4; 7 bases line up with TRBD1. Input material: PBMCs. CDR3 sequence reads: CASSSGQINEKLFF. CDR3 sequence (DNA): TGTGCCAGCAGTTCGGGACAGATTAATGAAAAACTGTTTTTT.